The next 21 T cell receptor beta chains were all read from a single sample in a study of blood T cell repertoires in COVID-19. Only in-frame clones appear in the TCRdb table, and some are missing; sequencing was by immunoSEQ multiplex PCR. The sample comprises a few hundred thousand clones, approximately 92% of which are singletons, and roughly 4.8% rests with the top ten. The sample taken for sequencing was peripheral blood. The source of these receptors is a woman aged 40 to 50 who had recovered from COVID-19.

The chain combines TRBV6-5 with TRBJ1-2, with 8 bases identical to TRBD1. V dropped 5 bases and J dropped 8; count of bases not matched to a gene: 10. The CDR3 extends over 14 amino acids. Looked up from germline, CDR1 is MNHEY and CDR2 is SVGAGI. The CDR3 bases are TGTGCCAGCAGTCGGGACGGACAGGGAGGAGGCTACACCTTC. Translating gives CASSRDGQGGGYTF.

The chain has TRBV30 and TRBJ1-2; D not resolved. Trimming cost V 0 bases and J 0 bases, with 8 bases left between them. The CDR3 runs 14 residues. The germline gives CDR1 GTSNPN, CDR2 SVGIG (reference sequence). This CDR3 reads CAWSVLGSNYGYTF. The CDR3 nucleotides are TGTGCCTGGAGTGTACTAGGGTCTAACTATGGCTACACCTTC.

This clone was seen only once. This sequence joins TRBV6-5 and TRBJ1-5; D gene ambiguous. The CDR3 consists of 14 residues. V was clipped by 7 bases and J by 3 bases, with 13 bases between them. Per the germline V gene, CDR1 is MNHEY and CDR2 is SVGAGI. For the CDR3, the DNA is TGTGCCAGCACCCCTGGCACACCCAATCAGCCCCAGCATTTT. As protein: CASTPGTPNQPQHF.

A few counts support this clone. The V and J genes are TRBV30 and TRBJ2-7; tentatively, D is TRBD1 (6 bases). The V gene lost 5 bases and the J gene lost 4 bases, with 15 bases spanning the gap. Germline values: CDR1 GTSNPN, CDR2 SVGIG (reference sequence). The CDR3 totals 13 residues. CDR3 sequence: CAWAHGQGYEQYF. CDR3 sequence (DNA): TGTGCCTGGGCCCATGGTCAGGGGTACGAGCAGTACTTC.

The chain links TRBV15 to TRBJ2-7, with TRBD2 identical over 7 bases. The germline V gene encodes CDR1 LNHNV and CDR2 YYDKDF (reference sequence). J lost 8 bases, V lost 5 bases, and 12 bases had no gene match. The CDR3 has 14 residues. CDR3 loop: CATSVSLAGTKQYV. CDR3 sequence (DNA): TGTGCCACCAGCGTAAGTTTAGCGGGCACGAAGCAGTACGTC.

The chain uses TRBV19 and TRBJ1-2, with 7 positions matching TRBD1. The junction had 3 bases not matched to a gene; V was cut back by 4 bases and J by 10 bases. The CDR3 covers 11 residues. Germline V gives CDR1 LNHDA, CDR2 SQIVND (reference sequence). CDR3 DNA: TGTGCCAGTAGTACGGGACAGCCCTACACCTTC. Translated: CASSTGQPYTF. The full variable domain, in which reference TRBV19 and TRBJ1-2 provide the parts outside the CDR3, is DGGITQSPKYLFRKEGQNVTLSCEQNLNHDAMYWYRQDPGQGLRLIYYSQIVNDFQKGDIAEGYSVSREKKESFPLTVTSAQKNPTAFYLCASSTGQPYTFGSGTRLTVV.

This rearrangement joins TRBV12-3 or TRBV12-4 to TRBJ2-1, with a tentative D call TRBD2 (5 bases). There are 13 residues in the CDR3. The ends were cut back, 6 bases at V and 3 bases at J, with 9 bases in the middle. This chain's CDR3 is CASRTGVYNEQFF. DNA of the CDR3: TGTGCCAGCAGGACCGGGGTCTACAATGAGCAGTTCTTC.

The chain joins TRBV2 to TRBJ1-1; D might be TRBD1 (6 bases). The CDR3 covers 13 residues. Looked up from germline, CDR1 is SNHLY and CDR2 is FYNNEI. V shed 0 bases and J shed 5 bases, with 7 bases lying between them. The CDR3 region is CASSEAQGTEAFF. CDR3 sequence (DNA): TGTGCCAGCAGTGAAGCTCAGGGGACTGAAGCTTTCTTT.

The chain links TRBV18 to TRBJ1-2, with TRBD1 as a possible D gene (5 bases). Germline CDR1 is KGHSH and CDR2 is LQKENI. Trimming took 3 bases from V and 5 from J, leaving 19 bases between them. This CDR3 has 16 amino acids. CDR3 residues: CASSPPLGDSVYGYTF. The DNA for the CDR3 is TGTGCCAGCTCACCCCCTTTGGGGGACTCCGTTTATGGCTACACCTTC.

The chain recombines TRBV15 with TRBJ2-6; 8 bases match TRBD1. CDR1 is LNHNV and CDR2 is YYDKDF in the germline V gene (reference sequence). After removal of 3 bases from V and 3 bases from J, the junction contained 1 base not matched to a gene. CDR3 length: 15 amino acids. In nucleotides, the CDR3 is TGTGCCACCAGCAGGGACAGGGATGGGGCCAACGTCCTGACTTTC. Translating gives CATSRDRDGANVLTF.

J is TRBJ2-7 and V is TRBV5-4; 9 nucleotides agree with TRBD2. There are 16 residues in the CDR3. After removal of 4 bases from V and 3 bases from J, the junction contained 11 bases not matched to a gene. The germline CDR1 and CDR2 sequences are SGHNT and YYREEE (reference sequence). The CDR3 coding sequence is TGTGCCAGCAGCGGGGGCGGCCTAGCGGGGTTCTACGAGCAGTACTTC. Its protein product is CASSGGGLAGFYEQYF. The full variable domain, rest sourced from reference TRBV5-4 and TRBJ2-7, is ETGVTQSPTHLIKTRGQQVTLRCSSQSGHNTVSWYQQALGQGPQFIFQYYREEENGRGNFPPRFSGLQFPNYSSELNVNALELDDSALYLCASSGGGLAGFYEQYFGPGTRLTVT.

The chain employs TRBV6-2 or TRBV6-3 and TRBJ2-3, with 7 bases matching TRBD2. V shed 2 bases, J shed 11 bases, and the junction held 10 bases outside the gene matches. The germline V gene encodes CDR1 MNHEY and CDR2 SVGEGT. The CDR3 consists of 14 residues. The CDR3 sequence is CASSYISRGGGQYF. In DNA, the CDR3 is TGTGCCAGCAGTTACATCTCCCGCGGCGGGGGGCAGTATTTT.

The V gene is TRBV4-1, the J gene TRBJ2-7, with a weak D call TRBD2 (5 bases). V lost 2 bases and J lost 1, with 15 bases in between. This CDR3 has 16 amino acids. Germline-derived CDR1 and CDR2 are MGHRA and YSYEKL. CDR3 sequence: CASSQSAGTFSYEQYV. The DNA of the CDR3 is TGCGCCAGCAGCCAATCCGCGGGTACATTTTCCTACGAGCAGTACGTC.

The chain recombines TRBV3-1 (or the pseudogene TRBV3-2) with TRBJ1-3; D is undetermined. The CDR3 has 13 residues. V dropped 1 base and J dropped 4 bases, with 5 bases sitting between them. Per germline, CDR1 LGHDT and CDR2 YNNKEL (reference sequence). The CDR3 reads CASSQVAGNTIYF. In nucleotides, the CDR3 is TGTGCCAGCAGCCAAGTCGCGGGAAACACCATATATTTT.

The chain carries TRBV7-2 and TRBJ1-1; TRBD1 might be the D (5 bases). The CDR3 is 13 residues long. V was pared by 5 bases and J by 8 bases, with 15 bases between. Germline V CDR1 and CDR2: SGHTA, FQGNSA. In nucleotides, the CDR3 is TGTGCCAGCAGCGGATTAGGACATCTAGAAGCTTTCTTT. It specifies CASSGLGHLEAFF.

Only one count was recorded for this clone. V and J are TRBV10-1 and TRBJ2-3; 11 nucleotides agree with TRBD2. After removal of 4 bases from V and 6 bases from J, the junction contained 3 bases not matched to a gene. CDR3 length: 14 residues. Germline CDR1 is WNHNN and CDR2 is SYGVQD (reference sequence). The CDR3 here is CASSALAGADTQYF. CDR3 coding DNA: TGCGCCAGCAGTGCACTAGCGGGGGCGGATACGCAGTATTTT.

This sequence joins TRBV7-2 and TRBJ2-2; 7 positions agree with TRBD1. The CDR3 runs 14 residues. V lost 7 bases, J lost 5 bases, and 7 bases stayed unmatched. The germline V gene encodes CDR1 SGHTA and CDR2 FQGNSA. CDR3 in amino acids: CASTKSGQTGELFF. CDR3 bases: TGTGCCAGCACCAAATCGGGACAGACCGGGGAGCTGTTTTTT.

A single count supports this clone. This chain connects TRBV19 to TRBJ2-1; TRBD2 is a possible D gene (5 bases). The CDR3 has 15 amino acids. V was shortened by 5 bases and J by 0 bases, with 11 bases between the two germline ends. CDR1 is LNHDA and CDR2 is SQIVND in the germline V gene (reference sequence). The CDR3 DNA is TGTGCCAGTAGTCCGGACTGGTCCTCCTACAATGAGCAGTTCTTC. Translation gives CASSPDWSSYNEQFF.

This chain uses TRBV28 with TRBJ1-2; no clear D gene. Germline CDR1 is MDHEN and CDR2 is SYDVKM. This CDR3 contains 13 residues. With 2 bases removed from V and 5 bases from J, the gap between germline ends came to 9 bases. The CDR3 sequence is CASSLGLEYGYTF. The CDR3 bases are TGTGCCAGCAGTTTAGGCCTAGAGTATGGCTACACCTTC.

V and J are TRBV28 and TRBJ1-1; no definite D call. The ends were cut back, 3 bases at V and 3 bases at J, with 14 bases in the middle. The germline CDR1 and CDR2 sequences are MDHEN and SYDVKM. CDR3 size: 15 residues. The CDR3 nucleotides are TGTGCCAGCAGTTTTTTAGGAACCGGGGACACTGAAGCTTTCTTT. Encoded protein: CASSFLGTGDTEAFF.

This clone was observed once. The chain recombines TRBV10-3 with TRBJ2-2; TRBD1 matches at 8 bases. This CDR3 comprises 15 residues. V shed 6 bases, J shed 3 bases, and the junction held 6 bases outside the gene matches. The germline CDR1 and CDR2 sequences are ENHRY and SYGVKD. The CDR3: CAISLTGVDTGELFF. The CDR3 nucleotides are TGTGCCATCAGCCTGACAGGGGTCGACACCGGGGAGCTGTTTTTT.